This T cell receptor beta chain was recorded in a study of blood T cell repertoires in COVID-19. Measured with immunoSEQ multiplex PCR; TCRdb has only the in-frame clones, and not every one. This sample has about 250,000 clones, with about nine tenths found just once. This clone was seen just once. V gave up 4 bases and J gave up 12 bases, with 26 bases separating them. The CDR3 is 15 amino acids. Germline V gene lookup returns CDR1 SGDLS and CDR2 YYNGEE. This chain joins TRBV9 and TRBJ2-7; a possible D gene is TRBD1 (6 bases). The sequence derives from a woman in her sixties or seventies who had recovered from COVID-19. Sequences were obtained from peripheral blood. For the CDR3, the DNA is TGTGCCAGCAGCAGAACGACAGGAGAATCCTCGACGCGGTACTTC. Protein sequence: CASSRTTGESSTRYF.